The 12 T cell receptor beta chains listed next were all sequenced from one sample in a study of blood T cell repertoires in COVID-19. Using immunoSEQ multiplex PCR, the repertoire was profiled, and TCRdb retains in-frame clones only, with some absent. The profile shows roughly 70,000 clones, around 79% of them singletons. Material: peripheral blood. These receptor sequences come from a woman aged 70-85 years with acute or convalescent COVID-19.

CDR3 sequence: CASGGSYGYTF. The CDR3 nucleotides are TGTGCCAGCGGGGGGTCTTATGGCTACACCTTC. The chain joins TRBV28 to TRBJ1-2; D possibly corresponds to TRBD1 (5 bases). Germline CDR1 and CDR2: MDHEN and SYDVKM. This CDR3 is built from 11 residues. With 8 bases removed from V and 5 bases from J, the gap between germline ends came to 9 bases.

Here the CDR3 reads CASSLAGTGGQPQHF. As DNA, the CDR3 is TGTGCCAGCAGCTTGGCCGGGACAGGGGGTCAGCCCCAGCATTTT. J is TRBJ1-5 and V is TRBV5-5; 11 bases are shared with TRBD1. Per the germline V gene, CDR1 is SGHKS and CDR2 is YYEKEE (reference sequence). Trimming cost V 0 bases and J 6 bases; bases outside gene matches: 2. This CDR3 region has 15 residues.

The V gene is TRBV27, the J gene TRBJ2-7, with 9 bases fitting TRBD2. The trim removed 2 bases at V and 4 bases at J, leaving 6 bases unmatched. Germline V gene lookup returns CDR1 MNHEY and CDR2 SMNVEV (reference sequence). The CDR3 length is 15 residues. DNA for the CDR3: TGTGCCAGCAGTTTAATAGCGGGGGCCGAATACGAGCAGTACTTC. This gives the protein CASSLIAGAEYEQYF.

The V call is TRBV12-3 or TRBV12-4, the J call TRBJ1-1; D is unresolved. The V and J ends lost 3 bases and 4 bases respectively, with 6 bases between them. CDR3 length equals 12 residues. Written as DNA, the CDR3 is TGTGCCAGCAGTTTTCGGGTCACTGAAGCTTTCTTT. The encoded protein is CASSFRVTEAFF.

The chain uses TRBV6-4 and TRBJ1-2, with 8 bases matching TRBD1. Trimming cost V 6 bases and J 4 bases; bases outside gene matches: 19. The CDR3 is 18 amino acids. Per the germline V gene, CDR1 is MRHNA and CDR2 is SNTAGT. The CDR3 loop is CASSPTGAGGAVGYGYTF. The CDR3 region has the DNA TGTGCCAGCAGCCCCACTGGGGCAGGGGGCGCGGTTGGCTATGGCTACACCTTC.

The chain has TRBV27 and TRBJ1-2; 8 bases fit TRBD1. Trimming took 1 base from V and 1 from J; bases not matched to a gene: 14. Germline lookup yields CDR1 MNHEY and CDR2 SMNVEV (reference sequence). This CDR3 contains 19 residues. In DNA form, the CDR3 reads TGTGCCAGCAGTTTATATGGCCCCACCGCAGGGGGCGATAACTATGGCTACACCTTC. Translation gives CASSLYGPTAGGDNYGYTF.

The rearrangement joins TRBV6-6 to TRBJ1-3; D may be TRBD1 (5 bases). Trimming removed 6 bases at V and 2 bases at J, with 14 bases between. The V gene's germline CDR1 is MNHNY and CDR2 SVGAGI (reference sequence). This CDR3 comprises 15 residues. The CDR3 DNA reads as TGTGCCAGCAGGGGAGGGGCCGTCCCTGGAAACACCATATATTTT. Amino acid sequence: CASRGGAVPGNTIYF.

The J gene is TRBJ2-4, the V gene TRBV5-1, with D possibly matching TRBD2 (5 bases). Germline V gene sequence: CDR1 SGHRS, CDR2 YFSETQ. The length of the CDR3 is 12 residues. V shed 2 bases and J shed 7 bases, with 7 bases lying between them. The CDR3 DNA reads TGCGCCAGCAGCTTCAGCGGCAACATTCAGTACTTC. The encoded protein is CASSFSGNIQYF.

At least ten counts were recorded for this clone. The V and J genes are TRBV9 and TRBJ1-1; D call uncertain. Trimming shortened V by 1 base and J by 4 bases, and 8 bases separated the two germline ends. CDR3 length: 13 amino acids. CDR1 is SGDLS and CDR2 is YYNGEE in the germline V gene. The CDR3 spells CASSVNPVTEAFF. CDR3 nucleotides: TGTGCCAGCAGCGTAAATCCGGTCACTGAAGCTTTCTTT.

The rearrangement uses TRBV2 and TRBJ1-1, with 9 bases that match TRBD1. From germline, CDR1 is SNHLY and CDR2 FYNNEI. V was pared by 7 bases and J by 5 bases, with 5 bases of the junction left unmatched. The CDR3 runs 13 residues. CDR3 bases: TGTGCCAGCATTCAGGGACAGGGTACTGAAGCTTTCTTT. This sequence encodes CASIQGQGTEAFF. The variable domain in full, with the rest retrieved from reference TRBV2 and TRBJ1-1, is EPEVTQTPSHQVTQMGQEVILRCVPISNHLYFYWYRQILGQKVEFLVSFYNNEISEKSEIFDDQFSVERPDGSNFTLKIRSTKLEDSAMYFCASIQGQGTEAFFGQGTRLTVV.

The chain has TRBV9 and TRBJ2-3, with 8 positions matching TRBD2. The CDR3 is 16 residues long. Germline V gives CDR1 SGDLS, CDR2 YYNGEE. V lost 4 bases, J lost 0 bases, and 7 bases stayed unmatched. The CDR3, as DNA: TGTGCCAGCAGCTCTCGGACTAGCCGAAGCACAGATACGCAGTATTTT. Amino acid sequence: CASSSRTSRSTDTQYF.

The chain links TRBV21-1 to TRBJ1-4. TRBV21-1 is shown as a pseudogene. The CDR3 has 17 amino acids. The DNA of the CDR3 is TGTGCCAGCACCGGCCGGGAGCCGGGCCCAACTAATGAAAAACTGTTTTTT. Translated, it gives CASTGREPGPTNEKLFF.